The following is a T cell receptor (beta chain) sequence with its context. In making TCR beta libraries, quantitative 5'-RACE with molecular barcodes was used. One entry per CDR3 protein results from TCRdb running MiXCR on the 5' RACE reads. The data show over 75,000 distinct CDR3 sequences, with about 8.8% seen just once and approximately 5.5% held by the top ten. The data were taken from a study of CD8 T cells in ankylosing spondylitis. The CDR3 is 18 residues long. CDR1 and CDR2 (germline): MGHDK, SYGVNS. V dropped 4 bases and J dropped 0; count of bases not matched to a gene: 12. The TCR sequence derives from a male donor with ankylosing spondylitis or in good health (not recorded which). The chain recombines TRBV25-1 with TRBJ2-3, with 8 bases that match TRBD2. The sample was blood, either unsorted or a sorted T cell fraction (not recorded which). The CDR3 spells CASSGNLGRGGSTDTQYF. The CDR3 coding sequence is TGTGCCAGCAGTGGCAACCTGGGTCGGGGGGGCAGCACAGATACGCAGTATTTT.